The clone carrying this TCR beta chain was observed many times. Its antigen is unidentified. The data were obtained in a study of regulatory T cells in long-lasting Graves disease. Looking at the study overall: Prior antithyroid drug treatment in newly diagnosed Graves' patients lasted under 3 months. Study findings and constraints: Accuracy was perhaps lowered by the small sample size. Newly diagnosed patients shared approximately 1,000 public clonotypes; persistent patients shared some 2,700.

CDR1 is SQVTM and CDR2 is ANQGSEA in the germline V gene. Trimming pared 4 bases from V and 0 bases from J, leaving 6 bases between. The CDR3 contains 12 residues. Arm-PCR of CDR3 regions with iRepertoire HTBI primers generated TCR beta libraries. TCRdb ran MiXCR on the multiplex PCR reads and lists one entry per CDR3 protein. The sample carries about 620,000 distinct CDR3 sequences, around 17% recorded once. This sample's time point: newly diagnosed GD, antithyroid drugs for less than 3 months. Making the TCR library involved RNA that had been extracted from PBMCs. These same data were also listed under a study on T cells in Graves' hyperthyroidism and ophthalmopathy.

The sequence came from a woman in her thirties with Graves disease. V gene TRBV29-1 combines with J gene TRBJ1-1, with unresolved D. This specimen consisted of peripheral blood mononuclear cells (PBMCs), obtained at new diagnosis, from a patient treated with antithyroid drugs. CDR3 region: CSVAALNTEAFF. As DNA, the CDR3 is TGCAGCGTTGCGGCTTTGAACACTGAAGCTTTCTTT.